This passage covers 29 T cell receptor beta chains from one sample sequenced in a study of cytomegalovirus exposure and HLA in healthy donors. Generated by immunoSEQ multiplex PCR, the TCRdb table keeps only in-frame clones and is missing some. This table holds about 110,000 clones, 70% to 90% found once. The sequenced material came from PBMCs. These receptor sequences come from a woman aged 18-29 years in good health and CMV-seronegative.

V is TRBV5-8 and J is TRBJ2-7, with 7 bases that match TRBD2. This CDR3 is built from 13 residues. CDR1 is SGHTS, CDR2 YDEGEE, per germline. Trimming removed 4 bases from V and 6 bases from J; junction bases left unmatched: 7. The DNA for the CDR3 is TGTGCCAGCAGCCCTCTTGGGGGGGTCGAGCAGTACTTC. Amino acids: CASSPLGGVEQYF.

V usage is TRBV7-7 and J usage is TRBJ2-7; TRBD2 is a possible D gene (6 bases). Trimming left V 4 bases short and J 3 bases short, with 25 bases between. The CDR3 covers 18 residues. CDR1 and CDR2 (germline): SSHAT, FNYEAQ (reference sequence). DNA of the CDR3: TGTGCCAGCAGCTACAGTCCGCCTATATCCGCGGGAATCTACGAGCAGTACTTC. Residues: CASSYSPPISAGIYEQYF.

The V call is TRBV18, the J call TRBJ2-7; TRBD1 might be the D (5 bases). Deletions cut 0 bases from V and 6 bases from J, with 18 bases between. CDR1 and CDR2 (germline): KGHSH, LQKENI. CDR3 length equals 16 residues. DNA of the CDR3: TGTGCCAGCTCACCACCTATTATGGGGCGCCCCCCCGAGCAGTACTTC. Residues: CASSPPIMGRPPEQYF.

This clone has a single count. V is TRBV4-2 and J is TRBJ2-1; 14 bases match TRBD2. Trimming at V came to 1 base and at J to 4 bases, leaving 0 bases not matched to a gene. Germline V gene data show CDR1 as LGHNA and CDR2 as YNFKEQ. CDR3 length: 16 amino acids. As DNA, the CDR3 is TGTGCCAGCAGCCAAGGGACTAGCGGGGGGTACAATGAGCAGTTCTTC. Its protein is CASSQGTSGGYNEQFF.

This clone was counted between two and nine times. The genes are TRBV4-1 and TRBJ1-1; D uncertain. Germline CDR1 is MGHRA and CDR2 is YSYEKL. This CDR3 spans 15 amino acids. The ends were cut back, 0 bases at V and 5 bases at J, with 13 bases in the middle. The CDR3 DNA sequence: TGCGCCAGCAGCCAAGATGGAGGGTTCGGGACTGAAGCTTTCTTT. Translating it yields CASSQDGGFGTEAFF.

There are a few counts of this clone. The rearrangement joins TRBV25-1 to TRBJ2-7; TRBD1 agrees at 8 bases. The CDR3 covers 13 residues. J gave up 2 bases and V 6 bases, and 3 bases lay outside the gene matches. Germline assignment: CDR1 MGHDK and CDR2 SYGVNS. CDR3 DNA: TGTGCCAGCAGCCCGACAGGGGCCTACGAGCAGTACTTC. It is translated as CASSPTGAYEQYF.

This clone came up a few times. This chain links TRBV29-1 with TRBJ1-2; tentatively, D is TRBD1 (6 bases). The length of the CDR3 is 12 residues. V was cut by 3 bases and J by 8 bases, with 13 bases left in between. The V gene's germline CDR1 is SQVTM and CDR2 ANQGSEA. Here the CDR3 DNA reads TGCAGCGTTGAGGTGGCAGGGGTAGGCTACACCTTC. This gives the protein CSVEVAGVGYTF.

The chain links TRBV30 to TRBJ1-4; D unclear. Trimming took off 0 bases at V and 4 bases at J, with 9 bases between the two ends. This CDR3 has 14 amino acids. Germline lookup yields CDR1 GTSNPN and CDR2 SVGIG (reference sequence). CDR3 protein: CAWSVYSNNEKLFF. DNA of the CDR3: TGTGCCTGGAGTGTTTACAGCAATAATGAAAAACTGTTTTTT.

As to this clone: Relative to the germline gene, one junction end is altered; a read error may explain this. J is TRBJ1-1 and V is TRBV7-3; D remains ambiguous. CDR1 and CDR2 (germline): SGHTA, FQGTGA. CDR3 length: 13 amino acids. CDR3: CASSLTENAEAFF. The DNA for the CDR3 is TGTGCCAGCAGCTTAACAGAGAACGCTGAAGCTTTCTTT.

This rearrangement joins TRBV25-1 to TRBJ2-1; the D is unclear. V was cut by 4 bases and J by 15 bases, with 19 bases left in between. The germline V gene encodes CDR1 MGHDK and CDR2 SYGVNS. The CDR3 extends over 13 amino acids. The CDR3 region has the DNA TGTGCCAGCAGTGCCAGTGGGCCGTTCAATCCGTTCTTC. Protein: CASSASGPFNPFF. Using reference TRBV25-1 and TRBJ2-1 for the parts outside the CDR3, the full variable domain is EADIYQTPRYLVIGTGKKITLECSQTMGHDKMYWYQQDPGMELHLIHYSYGVNSTEKGDLSSESTVSRIRTEHFPLTLESARPSHTSQYLCASSASGPFNPFFGPGTRLTVL.

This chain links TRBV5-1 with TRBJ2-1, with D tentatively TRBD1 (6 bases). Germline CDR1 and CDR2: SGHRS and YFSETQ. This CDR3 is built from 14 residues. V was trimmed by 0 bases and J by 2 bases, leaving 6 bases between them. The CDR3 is CASSLGGPYNEQFF. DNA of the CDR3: TGCGCCAGCAGCTTGGGGGGGCCCTACAATGAGCAGTTCTTC. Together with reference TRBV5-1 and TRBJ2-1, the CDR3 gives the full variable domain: KAGVTQTPRYLIKTRGQQVTLSCSPISGHRSVSWYQQTPGQGLQFLFEYFSETQRNKGNFPGRFSGRQFSNSRSEMNVSTLELGDSALYLCASSLGGPYNEQFFGPGTRLTVL.

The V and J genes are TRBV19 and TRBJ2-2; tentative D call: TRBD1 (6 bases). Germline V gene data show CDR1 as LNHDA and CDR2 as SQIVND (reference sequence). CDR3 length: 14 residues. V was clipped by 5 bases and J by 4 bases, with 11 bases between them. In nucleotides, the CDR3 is TGTGCCAGTAGTGAATTAGGGGGCACCGGGGAGCTGTTTTTT. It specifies CASSELGGTGELFF.

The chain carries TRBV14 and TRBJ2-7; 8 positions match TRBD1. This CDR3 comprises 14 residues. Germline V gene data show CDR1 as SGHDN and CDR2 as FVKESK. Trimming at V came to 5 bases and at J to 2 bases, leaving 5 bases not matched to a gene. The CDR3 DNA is TGTGCCAGCAGCTCCGGACAGGGAGCCTACGAGCAGTACTTC. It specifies CASSSGQGAYEQYF. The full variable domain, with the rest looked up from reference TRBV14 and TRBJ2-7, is EAGVTQFPSHSVIEKGQTVTLRCDPISGHDNLYWYRRVMGKEIKFLLHFVKESKQDESGMPNNRFLAERTGGTYSTLKVQPAELEDSGVYFCASSSGQGAYEQYFGPGTRLTVT.

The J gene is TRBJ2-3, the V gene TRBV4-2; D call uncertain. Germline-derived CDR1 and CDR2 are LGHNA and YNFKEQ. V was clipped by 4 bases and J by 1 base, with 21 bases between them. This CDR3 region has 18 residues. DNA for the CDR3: TGTGCCAGCAGCCCCCAACTTGCCCCGACAACTCGCACAGATACGCAGTATTTT. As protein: CASSPQLAPTTRTDTQYF.

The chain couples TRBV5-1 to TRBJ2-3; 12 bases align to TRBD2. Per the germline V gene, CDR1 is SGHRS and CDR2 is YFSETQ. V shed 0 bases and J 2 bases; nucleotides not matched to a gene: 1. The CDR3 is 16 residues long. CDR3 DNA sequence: TGCGCCAGCAGCTTGGGACTAGCGGGGGTCACAGATACGCAGTATTTT. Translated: CASSLGLAGVTDTQYF.

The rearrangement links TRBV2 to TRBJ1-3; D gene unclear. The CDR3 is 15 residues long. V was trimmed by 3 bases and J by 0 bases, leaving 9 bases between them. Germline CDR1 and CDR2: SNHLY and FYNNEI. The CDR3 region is CASSDGSSSGNTIYF. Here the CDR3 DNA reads TGTGCCAGCAGTGATGGCTCTAGCTCTGGAAACACCATATATTTT. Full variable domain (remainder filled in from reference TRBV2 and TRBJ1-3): EPEVTQTPSHQVTQMGQEVILRCVPISNHLYFYWYRQILGQKVEFLVSFYNNEISEKSEIFDDQFSVERPDGSNFTLKIRSTKLEDSAMYFCASSDGSSSGNTIYFGEGSWLTVV.

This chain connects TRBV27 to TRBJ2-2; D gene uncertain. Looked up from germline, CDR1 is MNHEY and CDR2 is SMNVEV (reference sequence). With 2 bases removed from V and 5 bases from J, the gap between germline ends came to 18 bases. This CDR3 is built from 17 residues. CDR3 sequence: CASSLKAGPFPTGELFF. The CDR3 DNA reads TGTGCCAGCAGTTTAAAGGCTGGGCCGTTTCCTACCGGGGAGCTGTTTTTT.

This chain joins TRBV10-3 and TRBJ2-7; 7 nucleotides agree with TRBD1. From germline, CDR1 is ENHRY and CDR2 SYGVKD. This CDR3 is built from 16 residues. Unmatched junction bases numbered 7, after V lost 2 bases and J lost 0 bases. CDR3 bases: TGTGCCATCAGTGAGATCCGGGACAGCAGCTCCTACGAGCAGTACTTC. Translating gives CAISEIRDSSSYEQYF.

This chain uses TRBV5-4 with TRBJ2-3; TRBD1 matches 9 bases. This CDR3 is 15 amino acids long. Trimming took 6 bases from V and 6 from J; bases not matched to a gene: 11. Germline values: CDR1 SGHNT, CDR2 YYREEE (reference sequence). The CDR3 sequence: CASKGWGQGADTQYF. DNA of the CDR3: TGTGCCAGCAAAGGATGGGGACAGGGTGCCGATACGCAGTATTTT.

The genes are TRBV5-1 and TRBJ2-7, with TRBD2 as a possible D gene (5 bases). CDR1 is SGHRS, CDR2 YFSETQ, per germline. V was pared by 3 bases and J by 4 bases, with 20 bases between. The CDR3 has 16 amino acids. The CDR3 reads CASSSFNRGLVYEQYF. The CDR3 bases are TGCGCCAGCAGCTCCTTCAATCGCGGGTTAGTGTACGAGCAGTACTTC.

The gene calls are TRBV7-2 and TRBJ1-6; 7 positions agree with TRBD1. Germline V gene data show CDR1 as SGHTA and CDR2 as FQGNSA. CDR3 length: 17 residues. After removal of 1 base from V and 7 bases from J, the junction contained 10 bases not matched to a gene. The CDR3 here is CASSLDVPGQPNSPLHF. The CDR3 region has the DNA TGTGCCAGCAGCTTAGACGTTCCGGGACAGCCAAATTCACCCCTCCACTTT.

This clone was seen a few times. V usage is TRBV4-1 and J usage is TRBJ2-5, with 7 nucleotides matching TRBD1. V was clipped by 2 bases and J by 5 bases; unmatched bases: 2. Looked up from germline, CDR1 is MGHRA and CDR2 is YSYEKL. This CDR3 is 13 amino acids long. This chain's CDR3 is CASSQTGVETQYF. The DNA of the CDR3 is TGCGCCAGCAGCCAAACAGGGGTTGAGACCCAGTACTTC.

For the CDR3, the DNA is TGTGCCAGCAGCTTGGACCCAGGCCCCCCCCTCCACTTT. This translates into CASSLDPGPPLHF. V and J are TRBV5-5 and TRBJ1-6; no definite D call. From germline, CDR1 is SGHKS and CDR2 YYEKEE (reference sequence). The CDR3 is 13 residues long. The V gene lost 0 bases and the J gene lost 13 bases, with 11 bases spanning the gap.

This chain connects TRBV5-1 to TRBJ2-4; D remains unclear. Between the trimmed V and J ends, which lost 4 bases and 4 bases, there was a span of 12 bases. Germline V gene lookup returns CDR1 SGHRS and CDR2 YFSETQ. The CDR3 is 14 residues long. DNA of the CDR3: TGCGCCAGCAGCGCCTCGGAGCCGAAAAACATTCAGTACTTC. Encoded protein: CASSASEPKNIQYF.

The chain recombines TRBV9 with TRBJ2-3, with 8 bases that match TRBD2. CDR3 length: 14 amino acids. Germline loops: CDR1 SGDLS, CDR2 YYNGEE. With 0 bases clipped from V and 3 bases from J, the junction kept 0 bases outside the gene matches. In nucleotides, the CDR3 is TGTGCCAGCAGCGTAGGACTAGCGACAGATACGCAGTATTTT. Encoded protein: CASSVGLATDTQYF. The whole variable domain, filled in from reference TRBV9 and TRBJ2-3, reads DSGVTQTPKHLITATGQRVTLRCSPRSGDLSVYWYQQSLDQGLQFLIQYYNGEERAKGNILERFSAQQFPDLHSELNLSSLELGDSALYFCASSVGLATDTQYFGPGTRLTVL.

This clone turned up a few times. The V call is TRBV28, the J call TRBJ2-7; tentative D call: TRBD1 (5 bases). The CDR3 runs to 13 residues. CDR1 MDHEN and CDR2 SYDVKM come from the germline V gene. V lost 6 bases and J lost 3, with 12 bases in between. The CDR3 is CASSSDSIYEQYF. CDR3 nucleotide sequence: TGTGCCAGCAGCTCCGACAGCATCTACGAGCAGTACTTC. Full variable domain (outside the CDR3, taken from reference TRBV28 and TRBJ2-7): DVKVTQSSRYLVKRTGEKVFLECVQDMDHENMFWYRQDPGLGLRLIYFSYDVKMKEKGDIPEGYSVSREKKERFSLILESASTNQTSMYLCASSSDSIYEQYFGPGTRLTVT.

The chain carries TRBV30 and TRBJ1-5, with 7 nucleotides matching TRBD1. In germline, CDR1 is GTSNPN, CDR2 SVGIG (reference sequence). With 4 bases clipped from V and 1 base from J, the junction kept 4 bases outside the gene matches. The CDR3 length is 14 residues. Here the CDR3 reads CAWTGTASNQPQHF. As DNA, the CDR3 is TGTGCCTGGACCGGGACAGCGAGCAATCAGCCCCAGCATTTT.

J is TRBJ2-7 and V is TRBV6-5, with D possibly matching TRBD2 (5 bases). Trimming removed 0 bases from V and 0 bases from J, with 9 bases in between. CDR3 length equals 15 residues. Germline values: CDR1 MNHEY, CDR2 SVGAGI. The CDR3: CASSYSGESSYEQYF. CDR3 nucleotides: TGTGCCAGCAGTTACTCCGGGGAGAGCTCCTACGAGCAGTACTTC.

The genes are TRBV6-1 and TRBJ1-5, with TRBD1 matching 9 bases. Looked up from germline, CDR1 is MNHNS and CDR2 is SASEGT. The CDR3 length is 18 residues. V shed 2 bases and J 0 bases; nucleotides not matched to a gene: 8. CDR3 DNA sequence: TGTGCCAGCAGTGAATACAGGGGGCAGGAATATAGCAATCAGCCCCAGCATTTT. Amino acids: CASSEYRGQEYSNQPQHF.